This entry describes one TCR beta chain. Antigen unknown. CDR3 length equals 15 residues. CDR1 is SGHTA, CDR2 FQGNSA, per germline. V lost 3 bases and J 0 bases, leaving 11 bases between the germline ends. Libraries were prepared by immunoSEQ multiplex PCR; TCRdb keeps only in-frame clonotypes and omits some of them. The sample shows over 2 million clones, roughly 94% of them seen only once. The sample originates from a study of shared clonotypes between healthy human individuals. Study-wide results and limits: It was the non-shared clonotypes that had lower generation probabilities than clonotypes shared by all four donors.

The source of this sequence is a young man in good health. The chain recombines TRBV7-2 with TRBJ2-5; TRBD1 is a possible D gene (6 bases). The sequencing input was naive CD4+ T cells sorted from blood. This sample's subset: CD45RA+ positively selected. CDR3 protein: CASSFNRDNQETQYF. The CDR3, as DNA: TGTGCCAGCAGCTTCAACCGGGACAACCAAGAGACCCAGTACTTC.